The entry below gives a single T cell receptor (beta chain) sequence along with its context. After removal of 2 bases from V and 8 bases from J, the junction contained 11 bases not matched to a gene. The length of the CDR3 is 16 residues. The germline V gene encodes CDR1 MNHEY and CDR2 SVGAGI. This specimen comes from a study of control samples from healthy donors and cancer patients. TCRdb's copy holds only in-frame clones and misses some; the assay was immunoSEQ multiplex PCR. The sample table includes fewer than 200,000 clones. This sequence joins TRBV6-5 and TRBJ1-4; 7 bases align to TRBD1. This receptor was obtained from a young woman in good health. Sequenced material: blood. CDR3 sequence (DNA): TGTGCCAGCAGTTACGAGGGGACAGTGTCAGGCGAAAAACTGTTTTTT. This translates into CASSYEGTVSGEKLFF.